This T cell receptor beta chain was documented in a study of blood T cell repertoires in COVID-19. Study information: Sample material is recorded as cDNA or gDNA derived from T cells, B-cell-depleted T cells, or PBMCs.

The junction had 8 bases not matched to a gene; V was cut back by 6 bases and J by 6 bases. This CDR3 region has 14 residues. Per the germline V gene, CDR1 is LGHNA and CDR2 is YSLEER. Method: immunoSEQ multiplex PCR; TCRdb's copy keeps in-frame clones and lacks some. The sample lists 45,000 or so clones; about 90% were seen once. The TCR comes from a woman of 80 years or more with active COVID-19. Source material: peripheral blood. This chain uses TRBV4-3 with TRBJ2-7, with TRBD1 matching over 10 bases. The CDR3 is CASRSTGDRGEQYF. CDR3 nucleotide sequence: TGCGCCAGCAGATCCACCGGGGACAGGGGCGAGCAGTACTTC.